These T cell receptor beta chains were read from a single sample in a study of cytomegalovirus exposure and HLA in healthy donors. Data came from immunoSEQ multiplex PCR; TCRdb stores just in-frame clones and leaves some out. This table holds 95,000 to 100,000 clones, 85% to 90% found once. Input material: PBMCs. The receptors here all came from a man aged 30 to 45 in good health and CMV-seronegative. The CDR3 runs from the conserved cysteine through the conserved F or W. A D gene is named only where the DNA matches it firmly. The size field is filled for only some rows; it gives once, few, many or a size class.

-,few,TRBJ1-3,TRBV11-3,CASSLRTVNDSGNTIYF,TGTGCCAGCAGCCTACGGACAGTGAACGACTCTGGAAACACCATATATTTT
-,-,TRBJ1-5,TRBV19,CASRRLGEPQHF,TGTGCCAGTAGAAGGTTAGGGGAGCCCCAGCATTTT
-,-,TRBJ1-1,TRBV6-1,CASSVHRVGRDTEAFF,TGTGCCAGCAGTGTCCACAGGGTGGGGCGAGACACTGAAGCTTTCTTT
TRBD1,-,TRBJ2-1,TRBV30,CAWSTGQGVNEQFF,TGTGCCTGGAGCACGGGACAGGGGGTAAATGAGCAGTTCTTC
-,-,TRBJ2-2,TRBV9,CASSVSGTGELFF,TGTGCCAGCAGCGTTTCCGGGACCGGGGAGCTGTTTTTT
-,-,TRBJ1-4,TRBV9,CASSVATGTNEKLFF,TGTGCCAGCAGCGTAGCTACTGGAACTAATGAAAAACTGTTTTTT
-,few,TRBJ2-1,TRBV11-2,CASSFGRGTYNEQFF,TGTGCCAGCAGCTTTGGCAGGGGAACCTACAATGAGCAGTTCTTC
TRBD1,-,TRBJ1-2,TRBV7-9,CASSPRTGNYGYTF,TGTGCCAGCAGCCCCCGGACAGGGAACTATGGCTACACCTTC
-,-,TRBJ2-7,TRBV19,CASSIEQLYEQYF,TGTGCCAGTAGTATAGAACAGCTCTACGAGCAGTACTTC
TRBD2,-,TRBJ2-2,TRBV7-9,CASSFGLAGGPGTGELFF,TGTGCCAGCAGCTTTGGACTAGCGGGAGGGCCGGGCACCGGGGAGCTGTTTTTT
TRBD2,once,TRBJ2-5,TRBV28,CASGKPGTLLGRGETQYF,TGTGCCAGCGGCAAACCCGGGACTCTTCTGGGGAGGGGAGAGACCCAGTACTTC
TRBD1,once,TRBJ1-5,TRBV27,CASSFTGASNQPQHF,TGTGCCAGCAGTTTTACAGGGGCTAGCAATCAGCCCCAGCATTTT
TRBD2,-,TRBJ2-5,TRBV6-1,CAALAGGLQETQYF,TGTGCCGCGCTAGCGGGGGGCTTACAAGAGACCCAGTACTTC
-,-,TRBJ1-3,TRBV6-1,CASSEAEGFGNTIYF,TGTGCCAGCAGTGAAGCGGAGGGGTTTGGAAACACCATATATTTT
TRBD1,-,TRBJ2-7,TRBV27,CASSPRTGNFYEQYF,TGTGCCAGCAGTCCCCGGACAGGGAATTTCTACGAGCAGTACTTC
TRBD1,-,TRBJ1-1,TRBV2,CASSSRTGNTEAFF,TGTGCCAGCAGCAGTAGGACAGGGAACACTGAAGCTTTCTTT
TRBD2,-,TRBJ2-5,TRBV28,CASLGVAGGETQYF,TGTGCCAGCCTCGGGGTAGCGGGTGGAGAGACCCAGTACTTC
TRBD2,-,TRBJ2-4,TRBV13,CASSLGGSGDEYF,TGTGCCAGCAGCTTAGGGGGTAGCGGGGATGAGTACTTC
TRBD1,-,TRBJ1-2,TRBV29-1,CSVDSGRTGGVYTF,TGCAGCGTTGACTCCGGGCGGACAGGGGGCGTCTACACCTTC
-,-,TRBJ2-1,TRBV11-3,CASSRGNEQFF,TGTGCCAGCAGCAGGGGAAATGAGCAGTTCTTC
TRBD2,few,TRBJ2-5,TRBV2,CATAVTSGSMGETQYF,TGTGCCACAGCAGTAACTAGCGGGAGTATGGGGGAGACCCAGTACTTC
TRBD1,-,TRBJ1-2,TRBV9,CASSVGGQGAYGYTF,TGTGCCAGCAGCGTAGGGGGACAGGGGGCCTATGGCTACACCTTC
-,-,TRBJ2-5,TRBV2,CASSETAQETQYF,TGTGCCAGCAGTGAGACAGCGCAAGAGACCCAGTACTTC
-,few,TRBJ1-3,TRBV25-1,CASSAQGGNTIYF,TGTGCCAGCAGTGCCCAGGGAGGAAACACCATATATTTT
TRBD2,once,TRBJ2-1,TRBV25-1,CASRERDGTYNEQFF,TGTGCCAGCAGAGAGCGGGACGGGACCTACAATGAGCAGTTCTTC
-,once,TRBJ1-5,TRBV2,CASSEGLGGNQPQHF,TGTGCCAGCAGTGAAGGACTGGGAGGCAATCAGCCCCAGCATTTT
-,-,TRBJ2-1,TRBV7-3,CASSSIGGVSYEQFF,TGTGCCAGCAGCTCAATAGGGGGGGTTTCGTATGAGCAGTTCTTC
-,once,TRBJ1-5,TRBV18,CASSPSGGGNQPQHF,TGTGCCAGCTCACCATCCGGGGGTGGCAATCAGCCCCAGCATTTT
-,-,TRBJ2-7,TRBV9,CASSPNLAQTYEQYF,TGTGCCAGCAGCCCTAACCTAGCGCAGACCTACGAGCAGTACTTC
TRBD1,-,TRBJ2-5,TRBV7-2,CASSLGGQSTETQYF,TGTGCCAGCAGCTTAGGGGGACAGTCAACGGAGACCCAGTACTTC
-,-,TRBJ1-2,TRBV5-6,CASSPQGSYGYTF,TGTGCCAGCAGCCCACAGGGATCCTATGGCTACACCTTC
-,-,TRBJ2-2,TRBV7-6,CASTRQSNTGELFF,TGTGCCAGCACCCGACAGTCGAACACCGGGGAGCTGTTTTTT
TRBD2,few,TRBJ2-5,TRBV6-1,CASGRADIQETQYF,TGTGCCAGCGGGAGGGCTGACATCCAAGAGACCCAGTACTTC
TRBD2,-,TRBJ2-7,TRBV30,CAWSKTPSGTRQYF,TGTGCCTGGAGTAAAACCCCTAGCGGGACAAGACAGTACTTC
-,-,TRBJ2-2,TRBV4-2,CASRDLKNTGELFF,TGTGCCAGCAGAGACTTAAAAAACACCGGGGAGCTGTTTTTT
TRBD2,few,TRBJ2-2,TRBV10-3,CAISEGRLAKNTGELFF,TGTGCCATCAGTGAGGGCAGACTAGCGAAGAACACCGGGGAGCTGTTTTTT
TRBD1,-,TRBJ2-7,TRBV5-6,CASSLGTGGYEQYF,TGTGCCAGCAGCCTGGGGACAGGGGGCTACGAGCAGTACTTC